Below, 23 T cell receptor beta chains from the same sample are listed, as sequenced in a study of cytomegalovirus exposure and HLA in healthy donors (dated by TCRdb to 2016 to 2017). The library was generated by the immunoSEQ multiplex PCR assay. A mixture of 60 forward primers for TCR Vbeta segments and 13 reverse primers for TCR Jbeta segments was used in the multiplex PCR. In its TCRdb copy, this immuneACCESS table keeps in-frame sequences only and misses some clones. Where compared with another copy, unresolved V genes explain less than half of these, and the others have no known cause. The sample table holds approximately 70,000 clones, of which 70% to 85% were seen once. Together, the top ten hold about 10% of the sample. The specimen was PBMCs. All receptors come from a human donor in good health.

This clone was found a few times. V usage is TRBV15 and J usage is TRBJ1-4; D is perhaps TRBD1 (5 bases). The germline V gene has CDR1 LNHNV and CDR2 YYDKDF (reference sequence). The V end lost 3 bases, the J end lost 4 bases, and 9 bases lay between the germline ends. The CDR3 length is 14 residues. The CDR3 bases are TGTGCCACCAGCAGGACAGCTATTAATGAAAAACTGTTTTTT. Translating it yields CATSRTAINEKLFF.

The gene calls are TRBV9 and TRBJ2-1, with TRBD2 matching over 7 bases. Germline loops: CDR1 SGDLS, CDR2 YYNGEE. This CDR3 is 16 amino acids long. With V trimmed by 3 bases and J by 9 bases, 15 bases remained unmatched. The CDR3 DNA reads as TGTGCCAGCAGCGCCGGAGGAACTAGCGTCCTAGGTGAGCAGTTCTTC. Amino acid sequence: CASSAGGTSVLGEQFF.

The V and J genes are TRBV9 and TRBJ2-2; 7 bases fit TRBD2. Germline CDR1 SGDLS, CDR2 YYNGEE. V lost 0 bases and J lost 4; bases outside the gene matches: 6. This CDR3 has 16 residues. CDR3 coding DNA: TGTGCCAGCAGCGTAGAAGGCGGGAGTGGCACCGGGGAGCTGTTTTTT. Translating gives CASSVEGGSGTGELFF. The full variable domain, completed using reference TRBV9 and TRBJ2-2, is DSGVTQTPKHLITATGQRVTLRCSPRSGDLSVYWYQQSLDQGLQFLIQYYNGEERAKGNILERFSAQQFPDLHSELNLSSLELGDSALYFCASSVEGGSGTGELFFGEGSRLTVL.

The chain joins TRBV4-1 to TRBJ1-3; D is perhaps TRBD1 (5 bases). Germline-derived CDR1 and CDR2 are MGHRA and YSYEKL. V was clipped by 4 bases and J by 1 base, with 14 bases between them. This CDR3 region has 16 residues. The CDR3 sequence: CASSPTETSSGNTIYF. Written as DNA, the CDR3 is TGCGCCAGCAGCCCGACAGAAACTTCTTCTGGAAACACCATATATTTT.

This chain links TRBV10-1 with TRBJ1-1; D might be TRBD1 (5 bases). Germline loops: CDR1 WNHNN, CDR2 SYGVQD (reference sequence). There are 15 residues in the CDR3. V shed 6 bases and J shed 3 bases, with 17 bases lying between them. The CDR3 here is CASRTVRTRDTEAFF. The CDR3 DNA reads TGCGCCAGCAGAACCGTCCGGACCAGGGACACTGAAGCTTTCTTT.

The chain links TRBV4-1 to TRBJ2-7; tentatively, D is TRBD1 (5 bases). CDR1 and CDR2 from the germline V gene are MGHRA and YSYEKL. This CDR3 spans 15 amino acids. V lost 1 base, J lost 3 bases, and 13 bases lay in between. CDR3 coding DNA: TGCGCCAGCAGCCAAGTATCAGGGTTCGTCTACGAGCAGTACTTC. Its protein product is CASSQVSGFVYEQYF.

This clone was seen only once. J is TRBJ2-1 and V is TRBV9; maybe TRBD2 (6 bases). V was clipped by 4 bases and J by 6 bases, with 14 bases between them. The V gene's germline CDR1 is SGDLS and CDR2 YYNGEE. This CDR3 contains 14 residues. The CDR3 region has the DNA TGTGCCAGCAGCCGCCTACTAGCCACCAATGAGCAGTTCTTC. It yields the protein CASSRLLATNEQFF. Full variable domain (rest looked up from reference TRBV9 and TRBJ2-1): DSGVTQTPKHLITATGQRVTLRCSPRSGDLSVYWYQQSLDQGLQFLIQYYNGEERAKGNILERFSAQQFPDLHSELNLSSLELGDSALYFCASSRLLATNEQFFGPGTRLTVL.

This chain joins TRBV7-8 and TRBJ1-1; D remains ambiguous. Germline-derived CDR1 and CDR2 are SGHVS and FQNEAQ. The V end lost 4 bases, the J end lost 6 bases, and 9 bases lay between the germline ends. The CDR3 consists of 12 residues. CDR3 amino acids: CASSSRQAEAFF. In DNA, the CDR3 is TGTGCCAGCAGCTCGAGACAAGCTGAAGCTTTCTTT.

The gene calls are TRBV1 and TRBJ1-1. TRBV1 is an annotated pseudogene. This CDR3 has 18 residues. Here the CDR3 reads CTSSNNTKSRGGITEAFF. CDR3 nucleotide sequence: TGCACCAGCAGCAATAATACCAAAAGCAGGGGAGGGATAACTGAAGCTTTCTTT.

This clone is medium-sized (0.01 to 0.1%). V gene TRBV15 combines with J gene TRBJ2-1; TRBD2 agrees at 13 bases. CDR3 length: 16 residues. Germline CDR1 is LNHNV and CDR2 is YYDKDF (reference sequence). The V and J ends lost 3 bases and 8 bases, in that order; junction bases with no gene match: 7. CDR3 coding DNA: TGTGCCACCAGCAGTCTCTACGGACTAGCGGGAGATGAGCAGTTCTTC. This codes for CATSSLYGLAGDEQFF.

The rearrangement joins TRBV19 to TRBJ1-1, with a possible D match to TRBD1 (5 bases). V was pared by 2 bases and J by 6 bases, with 16 bases between. The CDR3 extends over 15 amino acids. Germline CDR1 is LNHDA and CDR2 is SQIVND (reference sequence). This chain's CDR3 is CASSIRGGMKSEAFF. The CDR3 nucleotides are TGTGCCAGTAGTATACGCGGGGGGATGAAATCTGAAGCTTTCTTT.

Comment on this clone: Sequence at one end of the junction differs from germline and may be a read error. This chain links TRBV4-1 with TRBJ1-2; D unclear. The CDR3 loop spans 16 amino acids. CDR1 and CDR2 from the germline V gene are MGHRA and YSYEKL. The CDR3: CASSQDLVSLNYGYPF. CDR3 bases: TGCGCCAGCAGCCAAGATCTTGTCAGTTTAAACTATGGCTACCCCTTC.

The chain joins TRBV13 to TRBJ2-2; D may be TRBD1 (5 bases). CDR1 PRHDT and CDR2 FYEKMQ come from the germline V gene (reference sequence). The CDR3 length is 14 residues. Trimming took 0 bases from V and 4 from J, leaving 6 bases between them. This chain's CDR3 is CASSLGTATGELFF. As DNA, the CDR3 is TGTGCCAGCAGCTTAGGGACAGCCACCGGGGAGCTGTTTTTT. Combining the CDR3 with reference TRBV13 and TRBJ2-2 gives the whole variable domain AAGVIQSPRHLIKEKRETATLKCYPIPRHDTVYWYQQGPGQDPQFLISFYEKMQSDKGSIPDRFSAQQFSDYHSELNMSSLELGDSALYFCASSLGTATGELFFGEGSRLTVL.

V and J are TRBV6-5 and TRBJ2-7; unclear D gene. Trimming took 7 bases from V and 6 from J, leaving 13 bases between them. The CDR3 is made up of 12 amino acids. The germline V gene has CDR1 MNHEY and CDR2 SVGAGI. The CDR3 is CASTSSRREQYF. DNA for the CDR3: TGTGCCAGCACCTCTAGTCGGCGCGAGCAGTACTTC.

This chain connects TRBV10-2 to TRBJ2-3; possibly TRBD2 for D (6 bases). With 9 bases removed from V and 5 bases from J, the gap between germline ends came to 15 bases. Germline lookup yields CDR1 WSHSY and CDR2 SAAADI. This CDR3 has 13 residues. CDR3 nucleotides: TGCGCCAGTGGTGGAGGGCTTGGAGATACGCAGTATTTT. This gives the protein CASGGGLGDTQYF.

This chain uses TRBV30 with TRBJ2-2; 10 nucleotides line up with TRBD2. The CDR3 loop spans 16 amino acids. Trimming removed 0 bases from V and 7 bases from J; junction bases left unmatched: 8. In germline, CDR1 is GTSNPN, CDR2 SVGIG (reference sequence). This CDR3 is CAWSVGGLANDGELFF. Here the CDR3 DNA reads TGTGCCTGGAGTGTAGGGGGACTAGCGAATGACGGGGAGCTGTTTTTT.

The V call is TRBV7-3, the J call TRBJ2-7; TRBD1 aligns across 9 bases. V was clipped by 11 bases and J by 2 bases; unmatched bases: 7. From germline, CDR1 is SGHTA and CDR2 FQGTGA. The CDR3 covers 13 residues. The CDR3 sequence: CALGRDRAYEQYF. The CDR3 bases are TGTGCCCTCGGTCGGGACAGGGCCTACGAGCAGTACTTC.

The genes are TRBV13 and TRBJ1-1; tentative D call: TRBD1 (5 bases). This CDR3 spans 14 amino acids. V was cut by 6 bases and J by 6 bases, with 17 bases left in between. Germline lookup yields CDR1 PRHDT and CDR2 FYEKMQ (reference sequence). In DNA, the CDR3 is TGTGCCAGCAGAACCCCTGTTAAGGGGCCTGAAGCTTTCTTT. This sequence encodes CASRTPVKGPEAFF.

The V call is TRBV5-6, the J call TRBJ1-2; tentative D call: TRBD1 (5 bases). The V and J ends lost 4 bases and 1 base respectively, with 8 bases between them. This CDR3 contains 13 residues. CDR1 and CDR2 (germline): SGHDT, YYEEEE. CDR3 amino acids: CASSPGHNYGYTF. The CDR3, as DNA: TGTGCCAGCAGCCCCGGACATAACTATGGCTACACCTTC.

This chain connects TRBV2 to TRBJ2-3; D is uncertain. V gave up 2 bases and J gave up 10 bases, with 13 bases separating them. From germline, CDR1 is SNHLY and CDR2 FYNNEI. This CDR3 contains 13 residues. The CDR3 coding sequence is TGTGCCAGCAGTGAAAATCAGGTCCTTCCGCAGTATTTT. It translates to CASSENQVLPQYF. Full variable domain (missing parts from reference TRBV2 and TRBJ2-3): EPEVTQTPSHQVTQMGQEVILRCVPISNHLYFYWYRQILGQKVEFLVSFYNNEISEKSEIFDDQFSVERPDGSNFTLKIRSTKLEDSAMYFCASSENQVLPQYFGPGTRLTVL.

This clone has only one observation. J is TRBJ1-2 and V is TRBV6-5, with TRBD1 matching 9 bases. CDR3 size: 14 residues. J gave up 4 bases and V 6 bases, and 6 bases lay outside the gene matches. Germline-derived CDR1 and CDR2 are MNHEY and SVGAGI. The CDR3 nucleotides are TGTGCCAGCAGACGTTCGACAGGGGGCTATGGCTACACCTTC. Translating it yields CASRRSTGGYGYTF.

J is TRBJ2-7 and V is TRBV19; a weak D match, TRBD1 (7 bases). This CDR3 is built from 14 residues. The V and J ends lost 4 bases and 2 bases respectively, with 12 bases between them. The germline V gene has CDR1 LNHDA and CDR2 SQIVND (reference sequence). The CDR3 DNA reads as TGTGCCAGTAGTACAGGGGGGTTCCCCTACGAGCAGTACTTC. Translated, it gives CASSTGGFPYEQYF.

The V call is TRBV13, the J call TRBJ1-2, with 9 bases lining up with TRBD1. The CDR3 is 13 residues long. Germline V gives CDR1 PRHDT, CDR2 FYEKMQ (reference sequence). Trimming cost V 3 bases and J 7 bases; bases outside gene matches: 3. The CDR3 spells CASSLGQGSGYTF. The CDR3 DNA sequence: TGTGCCAGCAGCTTGGGACAGGGAAGTGGCTACACCTTC. The full variable domain, in which reference TRBV13 and TRBJ1-2 provide the parts outside the CDR3, is AAGVIQSPRHLIKEKRETATLKCYPIPRHDTVYWYQQGPGQDPQFLISFYEKMQSDKGSIPDRFSAQQFSDYHSELNMSSLELGDSALYFCASSLGQGSGYTFGSGTRLTVV.